This TCR beta chain was profiled in a study of blood T cell repertoires in COVID-19. Study background: T cells, B-cell-depleted T cells, or PBMCs supplied cDNA or gDNA.

V was cut by 4 bases and J by 7 bases, with 17 bases left in between. CDR1 is MNHEY and CDR2 is SVGAGI in the germline V gene. The CDR3 contains 16 residues. Method: immunoSEQ multiplex PCR; TCRdb's copy keeps in-frame clones and lacks some. The sample records 79,000 or so clones, approximately 86% being singletons. The V gene is TRBV6-5, the J gene TRBJ1-6; D gene uncertain. The TCR was taken from a human donor in a cohort sampled during active COVID-19. Sequencing was performed on peripheral blood. The CDR3 loop reads CASSLGGNLGNSPLHF. In DNA, the CDR3 is TGTGCCAGCAGTTTGGGCGGGAACCTGGGGAATTCACCCCTCCACTTT.